This T cell receptor (beta chain) was sequenced for a study of T cell changes during pregnancy in multiple sclerosis. The CDR3 length is 16 residues. The V gene's germline CDR1 is SNHLY and CDR2 FYNNEI. V was pared by 1 base and J by 6 bases, with 18 bases between. Produced via immunoSEQ multiplex PCR; TCRdb's table is partial and in-frame only. In the table there are more than 55,000 clones, nearly 95% of which are singletons. This clonotype originated in a female donor with multiple sclerosis, enrolled in a pregnancy study. The V and J genes are TRBV2 and TRBJ2-5, with D perhaps TRBD2 (6 bases). Sequencing used peripheral blood, obtained in the first trimester of pregnancy. Here the CDR3 reads CASSEVLLARTQTQYF. CDR3 in DNA: TGTGCCAGCAGTGAAGTCCTACTAGCTAGGACCCAGACCCAGTACTTC. The whole variable domain, remainder taken from reference TRBV2 and TRBJ2-5, is EPEVTQTPSHQVTQMGQEVILRCVPISNHLYFYWYRQILGQKVEFLVSFYNNEISEKSEIFDDQFSVERPDGSNFTLKIRSTKLEDSAMYFCASSEVLLARTQTQYFGPGTRLLVL.